Here is one TCR beta chain with its context. The antigen is not known. This entry comes from a study of blood T cells in healthy people across ages. General study findings and limits: Long-lived donors carried more naive CD4+ cells and greater diversity than aged donors.

V trimming: 6 bases; J trimming: 6 bases; junction bases outside the gene matches: 10. The CDR3 runs 14 residues. CDR1 is SQVTM, CDR2 ANQGSEA, per germline. Alongside a J-beta primer mix, a sample-barcoded 5' primer served in a second PCR lasting 7 to 11 cycles. MiXCR was run by TCRdb on the 5' RACE reads, yielding one entry per CDR3 protein. The repertoire includes fewer than 700,000 distinct CDR3 sequences, roughly 41% of them detected once, and 25% to 35% sits in the top ten. The receptor was isolated from an elderly man in good health. The sequencing sample was made of blood. The gene calls are TRBV29-1 and TRBJ1-1; 10 bases line up with TRBD1. CDR3 DNA sequence: TGCAGCGTCGTAAGACAGGGGGCGATATCTGAAGCTTTCTTT. Amino acid sequence: CSVVRQGAISEAFF.